The 7 T cell receptor beta chains below were found in one sample sequenced in a study of blood T cell repertoires in COVID-19. The table came from immunoSEQ multiplex PCR; TCRdb's copy has only in-frame clones and leaves some out. This table holds around 95,000 clones, almost 80% found once. Specimen: peripheral blood. Receptors originate from a woman between 65 and 79 years old with acute or convalescent COVID-19.

The rearrangement joins TRBV3-1 (or the pseudogene TRBV3-2) to TRBJ1-4; D may be TRBD1 (5 bases). Trimming shortened V by 4 bases and J by 0 bases, and 12 bases separated the two germline ends. Germline assignment: CDR1 LGHDT and CDR2 YNNKEL (reference sequence). This CDR3 is built from 16 residues. CDR3 in amino acids: CASSPQTAPTNEKLFF. CDR3 sequence (DNA): TGTGCCAGCAGCCCTCAGACAGCCCCAACTAATGAAAAACTGTTTTTT.

The gene calls are TRBV28 and TRBJ1-2, with a possible D match to TRBD1 (6 bases). Germline assignment: CDR1 MDHEN and CDR2 SYDVKM. The CDR3 contains 13 residues. V was clipped by 6 bases and J by 8 bases, with 16 bases between them. This chain's CDR3 is CASSQGRVEGYTF. CDR3 nucleotide sequence: TGTGCCAGCAGCCAGGGGAGGGTTGAAGGCTACACCTTC.

In nucleotides, the CDR3 is TGTGCCAGCAGCGTAGGGCGGGGGGGCAACAATGAGCAGTTCTTC. Amino acid sequence: CASSVGRGGNNEQFF. This chain connects TRBV9 to TRBJ2-1; TRBD2 matches at 9 bases. The germline gives CDR1 SGDLS, CDR2 YYNGEE. The length of the CDR3 is 15 residues. With 0 bases clipped from V and 5 bases from J, the junction kept 3 bases outside the gene matches. The whole variable domain, remainder taken from reference TRBV9 and TRBJ2-1, is DSGVTQTPKHLITATGQRVTLRCSPRSGDLSVYWYQQSLDQGLQFLIQYYNGEERAKGNILERFSAQQFPDLHSELNLSSLELGDSALYFCASSVGRGGNNEQFFGPGTRLTVL.

The genes are TRBV4-3 and TRBJ1-3, with D unresolved. The germline gives CDR1 LGHNA, CDR2 YSLEER. The CDR3 has 17 amino acids. V lost 0 bases, J lost 0 bases, and 12 bases lay in between. CDR3 coding DNA: TGCGCCAGCAGCCAAGAAGCGACCAGCTTCTCTGGAAACACCATATATTTT. This translates into CASSQEATSFSGNTIYF.

This chain joins TRBV19 and TRBJ1-4; D call uncertain. V dropped 6 bases and J dropped 7 bases, with 12 bases sitting between them. The CDR3 is made up of 13 amino acids. CDR1 and CDR2 from the germline V gene are LNHDA and SQIVND (reference sequence). Written as DNA, the CDR3 is TGTGCCAGTAGAGGCCTAAGCGGTGAAAAACTGTTTTTT. It codes for CASRGLSGEKLFF.

The V and J genes are TRBV6-6 and TRBJ1-2; possible D gene TRBD1, 6 bases. Trimming shortened V by 6 bases and J by 3 bases, and 14 bases separated the two germline ends. The CDR3 length is 14 residues. The germline V gene has CDR1 MNHNY and CDR2 SVGAGI (reference sequence). The CDR3 reads CASRQGSVDYGYTF. DNA of the CDR3: TGTGCCAGCAGGCAGGGGAGTGTAGACTATGGCTACACCTTC.

A note on this clone: Different DNA sequences within this sample yield the same CDR3. The chain employs TRBV9 and TRBJ1-3; 11 nucleotides line up with TRBD1. Germline values: CDR1 SGDLS, CDR2 YYNGEE. The CDR3 has 17 amino acids. Trimming took 2 bases from V and 0 from J; bases not matched to a gene: 4. The CDR3 DNA sequence: TGTGCCAGCAGCGTGGGGACAGGGGGTTCCTCTGGAAACACCATATATTTT. It encodes CASSVGTGGSSGNTIYF.